The entry below gives a single T cell receptor (beta chain) sequence along with its context. Which antigen it targets is not known. No much larger clone is present one base from it, and per-base qualities are unavailable. Preparation of the library involved the immunoSEQ multiplex PCR assay. For the multiplex PCR, a mixture combining 60 forward primers for TCR Vbeta segments and 13 reverse primers for TCR Jbeta segments was used. The CDR3 region of rearranged TCR beta genes was amplified from genomic DNA by a multiplex PCR assay. On the Illumina HiSeq System, the amplified TCR beta libraries were sequenced as 87-base-pair reads. As for how the authors treated the data: In a later analysis, 70 million to 95 million unique TCR beta chains were counted across the 690 or so repertoires, and roughly 11 million of these chains were shared by at least two donors. To remove PCR and sequencing errors, raw reads were error-corrected and collapsed into unique sequences using a nearest-neighbor algorithm that merged closely related sequences. V, D and J gene segments were assigned by aligning CDR3 sequences to IMGT reference sequences. For a sequence to be retained, a match of at least six nucleotides to both a V gene segment and a J gene segment was required. A rearrangement counted as productive if the CDR3 had no stop codons and remained in frame with V and J, and every other rearrangement counted as non-productive. CDR3 was defined according to IMGT convention as the region running from the second conserved V-encoded cysteine to the conserved J-encoded phenylalanine. In an earlier analysis of approximately 500 of the donors, sequences lacking an unambiguous match to a single V gene segment were excluded. In an earlier analysis of approximately 500 of the donors, a V segment was called functional when productive rearrangements were above 56.7%, and segregating when the standard deviation between donors exceeded 5%. A statistical classification framework was built to diagnose cytomegalovirus status from the catalog of TCR beta chain sequences. In a later analysis, TCR nucleotide sequences were compared against IMGT/GENE-DB human TR gene sequences so that V and J genes could be assigned. In a later analysis, CDR3 sequences and most-parsimonious VDJ recombination scenarios were assigned using the TCRdist pipeline. In a later analysis, every TCR beta chain was defined by the combination of its CDR3 amino acid sequence and its V-gene family, and reads without a unique V-gene family were dropped. As a way to deal with suspected cross-contamination and a sequencing artifact, a later analysis dropped hundreds of nucleotide sequences that were highly shared and had low generation probability. For each public chain, a later analysis derived a clonal expansion index from normalized ranks of inferred template counts within each repertoire. Generation probabilities in a later analysis came from a VDJ recombination model fitted to out-of-frame rearrangements, and those results were checked against IGoR. Hypergeometric tests were used in a later analysis to score TCR-TCR, TCR-HLA and TCR-CMV co-occurrence, with a repertoire-size bias correction applied to the TCR pairs. False discovery rates were estimated in a later analysis by permuting HLA or CMV assignments 20 times. In a later analysis, co-occurring TCRs were grouped using DBSCAN, with TCRdist sequence similarity added in when clustering inside HLA-allele-positive subsets. Repertoires with fewer than 30,000 or more than 120,000 public chains were left out of co-occurrence clustering, as were about five repertoires with anomalous nucleotide sharing. This immuneACCESS table, as held by TCRdb, lists in-frame sequences with V and J called but not all clones. Of the missing ones, under half trace to an unresolved V gene in checked studies; the others have no known cause. V and J calls and clone size follow that table, whereas D and trimming were derived from the DNA. Within this sample are 300,000 or so clones, with 84% of them counted one time only. The top ten clones comprise 1.5% to 2% of the sample.

The sample is drawn from a study of cytomegalovirus exposure and HLA in healthy donors (dated by TCRdb to the late 2010s). Some background on the complete study: In an earlier analysis of approximately 500 of the donors, around 290 Gb of sequence data and 90 million to 130 million unique TCR beta sequences from about 180 million T cells were reported. Rather than using new phenotypic data, the later analysis identified candidate immune exposures from TCR beta sequences and from how often those sequences occurred across donors. Every repertoire in the discovery cohort had been generated on one and the same sequencing platform. The number of typed donors differed by locus: about 620-640 for A, B, C, DRB1 and DQB1; 522 for DQA1; roughly 600 for DPA1; and about 450 for DPB1. The study aimed to test whether signatures of past pathogen exposure could be identified by cataloging public T cell receptors. Donor age, sex, ethnicity and CMV serostatus were collected together with the repertoire data. HLA typing included class I and class II loci at four-digit resolution. An early release covering 550 to 650 HLA-typed donors comprised roughly 300 gigabases of sequencing data and approximately 85 million unique TCR sequences. A later genetic analysis took genome-wide SNP genotypes for about 55% of the roughly 670 donors and used that subset as a discovery cohort. Among the roughly 400 genotyped donors, around 81% belonged to the genetic ancestry cluster associated with self-reported Caucasian donors. Along with the approximately 620-subject first cohort, a separate validation cohort of over 90 different subjects was used. The study used immunosequencing to profile the T cell repertoires of 670 or so subjects and linked those repertoires to cytomegalovirus serostatus. On average, about 200,000 unique TCR beta nucleotide sequences were sequenced per donor among a few hundred genotyped donors of the cohort, with roughly 20% of those sequences being non-productive. An earlier analysis of approximately 500 of the donors applied high-throughput TCR beta sequencing to assess whether each TCR beta V gene segment acted as functional or pseudogenic. High-throughput TCR immunosequencing, statistical association of individual TCRs with disease status, and machine learning were combined to predict cytomegalovirus infection status. To study patterns of TCR occurrence, a later analysis re-analyzed previously published TCR beta repertoires from 550 to 800 donors and added high-resolution HLA genotyping. A handful of DR-DQ haplotypes were treated as single units for association and clustering because of strong linkage in the cohort. Study-level results and caveats: A later genetic analysis reported fewer N-insertions in productive TCRs among donors in an Asian-associated ancestry cluster than the roughly 620-donor mean. In a later analysis, several top co-occurrence clusters were reported to appear linked to parvovirus B19, influenza, CMV and Epstein-Barr virus. Across donors, most TCR sequences were observed very rarely, whereas some public TCRs were present in many individuals. In a later analysis, HLA-associated TCR beta chains were found to be more clonally expanded and to have lower generation probabilities than equally common non-associated chains. The study gave a list of about 170 TCR beta chains associated with cytomegalovirus. Specific HLA alleles were associated with 15,000 to 20,000 TCR beta sequences at a false discovery rate of 0.05 in a later analysis. According to a later analysis, TCR association rates differed among HLA loci, with DRB1 alleles showing the most associated TCRs and HLA-C alleles showing the fewest. In a later analysis, most CMV-associated TCR beta chains were found to appear HLA-restricted, with HLA associations seemingly driven largely by CMV exposure. A further reported finding was that TCR beta sequences accurately predicted the HLA-A and HLA-B alleles for most subjects in the first cohort. Because HLA typing was unavailable for some donors at each locus, only the typed subset was used in association tests. Because counts were too low, roughly 17 rarely observed V segments, including chromosome 9 orphons, were left out of the earlier analysis of several hundred of the donors. A cluster of highly shared sequence variants was judged likely to represent a technical artifact of the sequencing pipeline. For the cohort, immune exposure information was limited to CMV serostatus. The authors suggested that the approach could potentially be generalized to other disease states and immunological phenotypes. In vitro tests confirmed that a few of the cytomegalovirus-associated TCR beta chains recognize cytomegalovirus antigens. V-gene and J-gene trimming of TCR beta chains was associated with a missense DCLRE1C variant in a later genetic analysis, and the association was replicated in an independent cohort. Linkage disequilibrium might explain the correlated functional status among segregating V segments, but an unknown experimental factor could not be ruled out. The classifier was reported to diagnose cytomegalovirus status with high specificity and sensitivity in both the original cohort and the validation cohort. In this cohort, only TCR beta chains were sequenced, and detectable features were limited by the absence of alpha or paired-chain data. Strong co-occurrence of HLA alleles, especially DR and DQ, made assigning TCR associations to individual alleles difficult. The presence/absence analyses assumed that sequencing depth was roughly uniform across donors, and that assumption may not be true. An earlier analysis of approximately 530 of the donors showed that most TCR beta V segments appeared in productive rearrangements either about 90% or about 30% of the time, which broadly matched IMGT annotations. Some IMGT-functional V segments, including TRBV6-2 and TRBV6-3, could not be distinguished by the 87-base-pair reads and were therefore excluded.

The CDR3 starts with the cysteine, ends with the phenylalanine, and has 16 residues. Only the CDR3 DNA stays, 48 bases, in frame from base 1. The germline V gene encodes CDR1 SGHNT and CDR2 YENEEA. Compared with germline, V lacks 3 bases and J lacks 5 bases; bases without a gene match: 12. In total, just over 650 healthy bone marrow donors made up the cohort. Cohort members were all nominally healthy when sampled, although unrecorded immune exposures were likely present. The donor tested CMV seropositive, placing the donor among the 289 seropositive members of the cohort. Every donor gave a peripheral blood sample, and the peripheral blood mononuclear cells from that sample were used for TCR beta sequencing. Genomic DNA extraction from the blood cell samples was performed with the Qiagen DNeasy Blood Extraction Kit.

This receptor was obtained from a woman in her thirties or forties in good health and CMV-seropositive. The rearranged chain carries TRBV11-3 and TRBJ2-5; 7 bases in between match TRBD2. Sequencing was done on a sample of PBMCs. The DNA sequence is TGTGCCAGCAGCTTTGTGTCGGGAGGAACCCACGAGACCCAGTACTTC. This sequence encodes CASSFVSGGTHETQYF.